The rows below give T cell receptor beta chains drawn from one sample of a study of Graves' ophthalmopathy and Graves' hyperthyroidism. One entry per CDR3 protein results from TCRdb running MiXCR on the multiplex PCR reads. The repertoire includes 300,000 to 400,000 distinct CDR3 sequences, roughly 15% of them detected once, and 9% to 15% sits in the top ten. Input material: peripheral blood. Receptor source: an adult man with Graves' ophthalmopathy. The CDR3 runs from the conserved cysteine through the conserved F or W. The D gene is left open where the match is weak. Clone size is not always given. Where it is, it says once, few, many or a class for expanded clones.

cdr3_nt | cdr3_aa | clone_size | j_call | d_call | v_call
TGTGCCAGCAGCTTCGACCGGGACCCCACCTACGAGCAGTACTTC | CASSFDRDPTYEQYF | many | TRBJ2-7 | - | TRBV7-2
TGTGCCAGCAGCCAAGCCCGACAGGGGCGAACTGGAAACACCATATATTTT | CASSQARQGRTGNTIYF | - | TRBJ1-3 | TRBD1 | TRBV4-2
TGTGCCAGCAGCCCAAGACTAGCGGGACCCTCCTACGAGCAGTACTTC | CASSPRLAGPSYEQYF | many | TRBJ2-7 | TRBD2 | TRBV13
TGTGCCAGCAGCACAGGTGGGGGTAGCACTGAAGCTTTCTTT | CASSTGGGSTEAFF | many | TRBJ1-1 | - | TRBV6-2/TRBV6-3
TGTGCCAGCAGTTTCACAGGGAGGGTTCAGCCCCAGCATTTT | CASSFTGRVQPQHF | - | TRBJ1-5 | - | TRBV6-2/TRBV6-3
TGTGCCAGCAGTTTCGGAGGGAACAGCAAAGAGACCCAGTACTTC | CASSFGGNSKETQYF | many | TRBJ2-5 | - | TRBV12-3/TRBV12-4
TGCAGTGCTTACCCTAGGTGGGAGGGGGGAGAGACCCAGTACTTC | CSAYPRWEGGETQYF | - | TRBJ2-5 | - | TRBV20-1
- | CSVGGGNTEAFF | many | TRBJ1-1 | - | TRBV29-1
TGCGCCAGCAGCCCCCGTGCAGAGTCCATGAACACTGAAGCTTTCTTT | CASSPRAESMNTEAFF | many | TRBJ1-1 | - | TRBV4-1
TGCGCCAGCAGCTCCGGGGACAGCCACAGCCTAAATTCACCCCTCCACTTT | CASSSGDSHSLNSPLHF | many | TRBJ1-6 | TRBD1 | TRBV5-1
TGTGCCAGCAGTGTCAAGGTCGGGGGCGAGCAGTACTTC | CASSVKVGGEQYF | many | TRBJ2-7 | - | TRBV28
TGTGCCAGCAGTTACTATTTAACAGATAACTATGGCTACACCTTC | CASSYYLTDNYGYTF | many | TRBJ1-2 | - | TRBV2
TGTGCTACTGGATACAGGGGTTATAGCAATCAGCCCCAGCATTTT | CATGYRGYSNQPQHF | many | TRBJ1-5 | TRBD1 | TRBV19
TGTGCCAGCAGTACCCTGGAGGAGACCCAGTACTTC | CASSTLEETQYF | many | TRBJ2-5 | - | TRBV6-2/TRBV6-3
TGTGCCTGGAGTGACGGGTCTGGAAACACCATATATTTT | CAWSDGSGNTIYF | few | TRBJ1-3 | - | TRBV30
TGTGCCAGCAGCTTAGCGAGAACCAGGGGGTGGAACACCGGGGAGCTGTTTTTT | CASSLARTRGWNTGELFF | many | TRBJ2-2 | TRBD1 | TRBV7-8
TGCGCCAGCAGCTTGGGGGACAGCTACTCCTACGAGCAGTACTTC | CASSLGDSYSYEQYF | many | TRBJ2-7 | TRBD1 | TRBV5-1
TGTGCCAGCAGCGTAGAGGCAGGGGCGAACACTGAAGCTTTCTTT | CASSVEAGANTEAFF | many | TRBJ1-1 | - | TRBV9
TGCGCCAGCAGCTTGAGCTCCGGGATAGGACTGAGCGAGCTGTTTTTT | CASSLSSGIGLSELFF | many | TRBJ2-2 | - | TRBV5-1
TGTGCCTGGAGTCTGTCAGGGGCTCAGCCCCAGCATTTT | CAWSLSGAQPQHF | many | TRBJ1-5 | - | TRBV30
TGTGCCAGCAAGGGGCCACCAAACACTGAAGCTTTCTTT | CASKGPPNTEAFF | many | TRBJ1-1 | - | TRBV28
TGTGCCAGCAGCCCGACATATCGGAACTCTGGGGCCAACGTCCTGACTTTC | CASSPTYRNSGANVLTF | few | TRBJ2-6 | - | TRBV27
TGTGCCAGCAGCCCAAGCCGAACAGGGGAAAAGAACACTGAAGCTTTCTTT | CASSPSRTGEKNTEAFF | - | TRBJ1-1 | TRBD1 | TRBV7-8
TGCGCCAGCAGACCCCCGGGGGGCGCGGAGACCCAGTACTTC | CASRPPGGAETQYF | many | TRBJ2-5 | - | TRBV5-1
TGTGCCAGTACCGCCGGGGTTATGAACACTGAAGCTTTCTTT | CASTAGVMNTEAFF | many | TRBJ1-1 | - | TRBV19
TGTGCCAGCAGCACAACAGGGGGAGACTACGAGCAGTACTTC | CASSTTGGDYEQYF | - | TRBJ2-7 | TRBD1 | TRBV12-3/TRBV12-4
TGTGCCAGCAGCGTATGGCAGGGGAACACCGGGGAGCTGTTTTTT | CASSVWQGNTGELFF | many | TRBJ2-2 | - | TRBV9
TGCAGTGCTAGTTTGGATAACTCTGGATACACCATATATTTT | CSASLDNSGYTIYF | - | TRBJ1-3 | - | TRBV20-1
TGTGCCAGCAATGATCCGGAGAGGGACACTTTCTACGAGCAGTACTTC | CASNDPERDTFYEQYF | many | TRBJ2-7 | - | TRBV6-1
TGTGCCAGCAGGACCGGGACAGGGTCCTCAACTGGCTACACCTTC | CASRTGTGSSTGYTF | many | TRBJ1-2 | TRBD1 | TRBV28
TGTGCCAGCAGTGAACTTCCAGGGGAGGGCGAGCAGTACTTC | CASSELPGEGEQYF | many | TRBJ2-7 | - | TRBV6-1
TGTGCCAGCAGTTACGTCCCTCTTGGATCTAATCAGCCCCAGCATTTT | CASSYVPLGSNQPQHF | - | TRBJ1-5 | - | TRBV6-5
TGCGCCAGCAGCCAGACCTCGGGGCGGGGTCGAAACGGGGAGCTGTTTTTT | CASSQTSGRGRNGELFF | many | TRBJ2-2 | - | TRBV4-1
TGTGCCAGCAGTTCGACAGGGTGGGACTATGGCTACACCTTC | CASSSTGWDYGYTF | many | TRBJ1-2 | TRBD1 | TRBV27
TGTGCCACCAGTGATACTACGTTCAGGATCCAAGAGACCCAGTACTTC | CATSDTTFRIQETQYF | many | TRBJ2-5 | - | TRBV24-1
TGTGCCAGCAGTCAGACCCGTTGGGGGAGTCAGCCCCAGCATTTT | CASSQTRWGSQPQHF | many | TRBJ1-5 | - | TRBV27
TGTGCCAGCAAGGACAGGGGGCGAGGGCAGCCCCAGCATTTT | CASKDRGRGQPQHF | - | TRBJ1-5 | TRBD1 | TRBV28
TGTGCCAGCACCATAGGGACAGTGAGTGGCTACACCTTC | CASTIGTVSGYTF | - | TRBJ1-2 | TRBD1 | TRBV6-2/TRBV6-3
TGTGCCAGCAGTTTTCCCCCTCCCGGGGAGACCCAGTACTTC | CASSFPPPGETQYF | many | TRBJ2-5 | - | TRBV28
TGTGCCAGCAGCGACAGGATAGATAATTCACCCCTCCACTTT | CASSDRIDNSPLHF | many | TRBJ1-6 | - | TRBV6-1
TGTGCCAGCAGCGATAGTTTCGCGGGGGGCACCTCCTACGAGCAGTACTTC | CASSDSFAGGTSYEQYF | many | TRBJ2-7 | TRBD2 | TRBV5-6
TGTGCCAGCAGTTTTCGACAGGGCCAGACCCAGTACTTC | CASSFRQGQTQYF | few | TRBJ2-5 | TRBD1 | TRBV6-5
TGCGCCAGCAAACGGACAGGAATGAACACTGAAGCTTTCTTT | CASKRTGMNTEAFF | many | TRBJ1-1 | TRBD1 | TRBV5-1
TGTGCCAGCAGTCCACAGTTCCGCAGGACCCATGAAGCTTTCTTT | CASSPQFRRTHEAFF | many | TRBJ1-1 | - | TRBV6-2/TRBV6-3
TGTGCCTGGAGTGAACTCTCGGAGCAGTACTTC | CAWSELSEQYF | many | TRBJ2-7 | - | TRBV30
TGTGCCAGCGGACGGGAGAAAGAGACCCAGTACTTC | CASGREKETQYF | many | TRBJ2-5 | - | TRBV6-2/TRBV6-3
TGCGCCAGCAGCTTTTCCCCGGGACAGCTCTCCTACGAGCAGTACTTC | CASSFSPGQLSYEQYF | many | TRBJ2-7 | TRBD1 | TRBV5-1
TGCGCCAGCAGCTCGCCTACTTTGCGTGGCTACACCTTC | CASSSPTLRGYTF | many | TRBJ1-2 | - | TRBV5-1
TGTGCCAGCAGCACACAGGGACGGTGGGAGACCCAGTACTTC | CASSTQGRWETQYF | many | TRBJ2-5 | - | TRBV7-9
TGTGCCAGCAGTTTATCGTACAGGGGGCGAACCGGGGAGCTGTTTTTT | CASSLSYRGRTGELFF | - | TRBJ2-2 | TRBD1 | TRBV27
TGCGCCAGCAGCTTCTTAGCGGGAGAGGCTGGGGAGCTGTTTTTT | CASSFLAGEAGELFF | many | TRBJ2-2 | TRBD2 | TRBV5-1
TGTGCCGTGCAGGGGCGAAGTGACACCGGGGAGCTGTTTTTT | CAVQGRSDTGELFF | - | TRBJ2-2 | - | TRBV6-2/TRBV6-3
TGCAGTGCTGTGGACAACATGAACACTGAAGCTTTCTTT | CSAVDNMNTEAFF | many | TRBJ1-1 | - | TRBV20-1
TGTGCCAGCAGCCCAAGGACAGGGGGCATGAACACTGAAGCTTTCTTT | CASSPRTGGMNTEAFF | many | TRBJ1-1 | TRBD1 | TRBV7-9
TGCGCCAGCAGCCCCAACCCCAATTGGGAGCAGTACTTC | CASSPNPNWEQYF | - | TRBJ2-7 | - | TRBV5-1